This entry lists 26 T cell receptor beta chains sequenced from one sample in a study of blood T cell repertoires in COVID-19. TCRdb keeps only in-frame clones here, not all; method: immunoSEQ multiplex PCR. The repertoire consists of 75,000 to 100,000 clones, with around nine tenths occurring once and the leading ten covering roughly 1.7%. The sample comprised peripheral blood. The receptors derive from an elderly man with acute or convalescent COVID-19.

The chain is built from TRBV5-5 and TRBJ2-7, with 10 bases matching TRBD1. Germline V CDR1 and CDR2: SGHKS, YYEKEE (reference sequence). This CDR3 has 15 residues. V was clipped by 1 base and J by 6 bases; unmatched bases: 7. The CDR3 spells CASSLYGTGVSEQYF. DNA of the CDR3: TGTGCCAGCAGCTTGTACGGGACAGGGGTCTCCGAGCAGTACTTC.

V and J are TRBV2 and TRBJ1-5; D possibly corresponds to TRBD1 (5 bases). In germline, CDR1 is SNHLY, CDR2 FYNNEI. V was trimmed by 5 bases and J by 0 bases, leaving 11 bases between them. The length of the CDR3 is 15 residues. The CDR3 protein is CASSTGGDSNQPQHF. In nucleotides, the CDR3 is TGTGCCAGCAGTACCGGGGGGGATAGCAATCAGCCCCAGCATTTT.

The gene calls are TRBV20-1 and TRBJ2-7; D possibly corresponds to TRBD1 (6 bases). CDR1 is DFQATT and CDR2 is SNEGSKA in the germline V gene (reference sequence). V lost 6 bases and J lost 0, with 15 bases in between. The CDR3 spans 14 residues. The CDR3 nucleotides are TGCAGTGCGAGTCCGACAGGCATCTCCTACGAGCAGTACTTC. This sequence encodes CSASPTGISYEQYF.

The chain combines TRBV5-1 with TRBJ2-1; 10 bases map to TRBD2. The CDR3 has 15 amino acids. J gave up 8 bases and V 3 bases, and 8 bases lay outside the gene matches. Germline CDR1 and CDR2: SGHRS and YFSETQ. As DNA, the CDR3 is TGCGCCAGCAGCTGGACGCCTAGCGGGAGCGATGAGCAGTTCTTC. Protein product: CASSWTPSGSDEQFF.

The chain carries TRBV5-8 and TRBJ2-3, with 9 bases fitting TRBD2. The CDR3 totals 15 residues. J lost 2 bases, V lost 4 bases, and 5 bases had no gene match. Germline assignment: CDR1 SGHTS and CDR2 YDEGEE. CDR3 in amino acids: CASSLSGSPTDTQYF. In DNA, the CDR3 is TGTGCCAGCAGCCTTAGCGGGAGCCCCACAGATACGCAGTATTTT.

The chain combines TRBV27 with TRBJ1-4; the D gene is possibly TRBD1 (5 bases). Deletions cut 4 bases from V and 3 bases from J, with 12 bases between. The CDR3 totals 15 residues. The V gene's germline CDR1 is MNHEY and CDR2 SMNVEV (reference sequence). The CDR3 spells CASSSYDRPNEKLFF. In DNA form, the CDR3 reads TGTGCCAGCAGTTCCTATGACAGACCTAATGAAAAACTGTTTTTT.

The chain couples TRBV6-4 to TRBJ1-6, with D unclear. Germline-derived CDR1 and CDR2 are MRHNA and SNTAGT. Trimming stripped 2 bases from V and 7 bases from J, with 27 bases between. The CDR3 covers 20 residues. For the CDR3, the DNA is TGTGCCAGCAGTGACCCTCCATCTTTTGGGCGACCTCCGGGAAATTCACCCCTCCACTTT. Residues: CASSDPPSFGRPPGNSPLHF.

The genes are TRBV6-5 and TRBJ2-3, with D perhaps matching TRBD2 (6 bases). This CDR3 spans 13 amino acids. Looked up from germline, CDR1 is MNHEY and CDR2 is SVGAGI. Trimming pared 8 bases from V and 2 bases from J, leaving 11 bases between. DNA of the CDR3: TGTGCCAGCCGGGAGTTTGCCACAGATACGCAGTATTTT. Its protein product is CASREFATDTQYF.

The gene calls are TRBV7-9 and TRBJ2-2; 9 positions match TRBD1. The J segment lost 4 bases and the V segment lost 7 bases, leaving 10 bases of the junction unmatched. CDR1 SEHNR and CDR2 FQNEAQ come from the germline V gene (reference sequence). This CDR3 has 16 residues. The CDR3 protein is CASTKDRGYGTGELFF. DNA for the CDR3: TGTGCCAGCACCAAGGACAGGGGCTATGGCACCGGGGAGCTGTTTTTT.

V usage is TRBV7-9 and J usage is TRBJ2-1; the match to TRBD2 covers 9 bases. The CDR3 is 16 amino acids. Germline V CDR1 and CDR2: SEHNR, FQNEAQ (reference sequence). Losses at the gene ends were 3 bases for V and 1 base for J; bases not matched to a gene: 4. This CDR3 reads CASSLGTSGSYNEQFF. The CDR3 DNA sequence: TGTGCCAGCAGCTTGGGTACTAGCGGGTCCTACAATGAGCAGTTCTTC.

The J gene is TRBJ2-2, the V gene TRBV24-1, with a tentative D call TRBD2 (5 bases). Germline CDR1 reads KGHDR; CDR2 reads SFDVKD. This CDR3 contains 12 residues. V was shortened by 4 bases and J by 8 bases, with 7 bases between the two germline ends. DNA of the CDR3: TGTGCCACCAGTGAGGAGGCTGGGGAGCTGTTTTTT. It codes for CATSEEAGELFF.

The rearrangement joins TRBV7-3 to TRBJ2-3; 10 nucleotides agree with TRBD2. The CDR3 extends over 14 amino acids. V shed 5 bases, J shed 4 bases, and the junction held 3 bases outside the gene matches. Germline CDR1 SGHTA, CDR2 FQGTGA. This CDR3 reads CASSLAGAADTQYF. The CDR3 DNA sequence: TGTGCCAGCAGCCTAGCGGGAGCGGCAGATACGCAGTATTTT.

The chain combines TRBV11-2 with TRBJ2-1; TRBD2 matches 14 bases. Per germline, CDR1 SGHAT and CDR2 FQNNGV. The V and J ends lost 8 bases and 6 bases, in that order; junction bases with no gene match: 18. This CDR3 comprises 19 residues. Here the CDR3 reads CASRDSRLAGGFSPNEQFF. CDR3 coding DNA: TGTGCCAGCCGGGACTCACGACTAGCGGGAGGGTTTTCGCCCAATGAGCAGTTCTTC.

The genes are TRBV21-1 and TRBJ1-6; the D call TRBD1 from the table was never checked on the DNA. TRBV21-1 is a pseudogene locus. This CDR3 is 18 amino acids long. The CDR3 reads CASPDRGIQSSYNSPLHF. The CDR3 nucleotides read TGTGCCAGCCCCGACAGGGGCATCCAAAGCTCCTATAATTCACCCCTCCACTTT.

This rearrangement joins TRBV21-1 to TRBJ1-5; TRBD1 reflects the table's D call only, with no check against the DNA. TRBV21-1 is described as a pseudogene. CDR3 length: 14 residues. The CDR3 nucleotides read TGTGCCAGCATTTTCAGGGGGCGCGGCCAGCCCCAGCATTTT. Protein: CASIFRGRGQPQHF.

The genes are TRBV2 and TRBJ2-6; perhaps TRBD2 as D (5 bases). V was cut by 2 bases and J by 3 bases, with 8 bases left in between. Germline V gene sequence: CDR1 SNHLY, CDR2 FYNNEI. The CDR3 runs to 15 residues. The CDR3 loop reads CASSEFGVGANVLTF. The CDR3 DNA reads as TGTGCCAGCAGTGAATTCGGGGTTGGGGCCAACGTCCTGACTTTC.

The genes are TRBV19 and TRBJ2-7; tentative D call: TRBD2 (6 bases). V was clipped by 5 bases and J by 6 bases, with 17 bases between them. This CDR3 is 14 amino acids long. CDR1 and CDR2 from the germline V gene are LNHDA and SQIVND (reference sequence). CDR3: CASSPRDGSGEQYF. Here the CDR3 DNA reads TGTGCCAGTAGTCCGCGGGACGGCTCAGGCGAGCAGTACTTC.

The CDR3 DNA follows: TGCGCCAGCAGCTTAACTAGCGGGAAGGCAGATACGCAGTATTTT. Its protein is CASSLTSGKADTQYF. The chain recombines TRBV5-1 with TRBJ2-3; 10 nucleotides agree with TRBD2. In germline, CDR1 is SGHRS, CDR2 YFSETQ. The CDR3 spans 15 residues. Trimming at V came to 2 bases and at J to 4 bases, leaving 4 bases not matched to a gene.

The chain has TRBV28 and TRBJ1-1; weak D call: TRBD1 (5 bases). Germline lookup yields CDR1 MDHEN and CDR2 SYDVKM. CDR3 size: 14 residues. V dropped 9 bases and J dropped 6 bases, with 20 bases sitting between them. CDR3 DNA sequence: TGTGCCAGTCGCAGGCAGGGCTCGTCGTCTGAAGCTTTCTTT. Protein: CASRRQGSSSEAFF.

This chain connects TRBV27 to TRBJ2-7; 9 bases fit TRBD1. In germline, CDR1 is MNHEY, CDR2 SMNVEV (reference sequence). V gave up 5 bases and J gave up 0 bases; unmatched junction bases: 8. The CDR3 totals 16 residues. The CDR3 loop reads CASSLTGGLPSYEQYF. In DNA form, the CDR3 reads TGTGCCAGCAGTCTGACAGGGGGTCTTCCCTCCTACGAGCAGTACTTC.

The rearrangement joins TRBV19 to TRBJ1-6; tentatively, D is TRBD1 (6 bases). CDR1 is LNHDA, CDR2 SQIVND, per germline (reference sequence). CDR3 size: 14 residues. The germline V and J ends were trimmed by 4 bases and 7 bases, with 11 bases remaining between them. The CDR3 nucleotides are TGTGCCAGTAGTAACAGGGCGACCAATTCACCCCTCCACTTT. Translated: CASSNRATNSPLHF.

The DNA of the CDR3 is TGTGCCAGCAGTGACATACTTTATCAGCCCCAGCATTTT. Amino acid sequence: CASSDILYQPQHF. V gene TRBV6-2 or TRBV6-3 combines with J gene TRBJ1-5; D remains unclear. This CDR3 has 13 residues. V shed 5 bases and J shed 5 bases, with 10 bases lying between them. Germline assignment: CDR1 MNHEY and CDR2 SVGEGT.

The rearrangement uses TRBV7-2 and TRBJ2-7; 15 nucleotides align to TRBD2. The germline CDR1 and CDR2 sequences are SGHTA and FQGNSA. J lost 3 bases, V lost 1 base, and 7 bases had no gene match. This CDR3 comprises 18 residues. The DNA for the CDR3 is TGTGCCAGCAGCTTAGTCGGGACTAGCGGGAGGCTATTCTACGAGCAGTACTTC. This translates into CASSLVGTSGRLFYEQYF.

This sequence joins TRBV10-3 and TRBJ1-1, with TRBD1 matching over 8 bases. J gave up 0 bases and V 6 bases, and 6 bases lay outside the gene matches. CDR3 length: 15 amino acids. From germline, CDR1 is ENHRY and CDR2 SYGVKD. CDR3 nucleotide sequence: TGTGCCATCAGACCCGGGACAGGTATGAACACTGAAGCTTTCTTT. Its translation is CAIRPGTGMNTEAFF.

CDR3 sequence reads: CASSLRESSTDTQYF. Here the CDR3 DNA reads TGCGCCAGCAGCTTAAGGGAGTCTAGCACAGATACGCAGTATTTT. V is TRBV5-1 and J is TRBJ2-3; TRBD2 might be the D (5 bases). V was pared by 2 bases and J by 0 bases, with 10 bases between. The CDR3 sequence is 15 residues long. In germline, CDR1 is SGHRS, CDR2 YFSETQ.

V and J are TRBV10-3 and TRBJ1-6; 7 positions agree with TRBD1. The CDR3 has 13 residues. Per the germline V gene, CDR1 is ENHRY and CDR2 is SYGVKD. V shed 7 bases and J 10 bases; nucleotides not matched to a gene: 7. CDR3 amino acids: CAIKQGYGSPLHF. The CDR3 DNA sequence: TGTGCCATCAAACAGGGGTACGGATCACCCCTCCACTTT.